The 21 T cell receptor beta chains below come from one sample, sequenced in a study of blood T cell repertoires in COVID-19. Sequencing was performed with immunoSEQ multiplex PCR; in TCRdb, only in-frame clones are kept and a portion is missing. The sample has around 270,000 clones; around 85% are singletons. The source material was peripheral blood. These receptors originate from a human donor with COVID-19, enrolled during active disease. The donor label of this sample is uncertain.

V gene TRBV27 combines with J gene TRBJ2-3; 7 positions agree with TRBD1. The CDR3 sequence is 16 residues long. Trimming cost V 6 bases and J 5 bases; bases outside gene matches: 14. Germline CDR1 MNHEY, CDR2 SMNVEV (reference sequence). The CDR3 nucleotides read TGTGCCAGCAGCGAGGCGTCTCCCACAGGGGTAGATACGCAGTATTTT. Its protein is CASSEASPTGVDTQYF.

V and J are TRBV5-1 and TRBJ1-2; 12 bases map to TRBD1. Germline-derived CDR1 and CDR2 are SGHRS and YFSETQ. V trimming: 3 bases; J trimming: 4 bases; junction bases outside the gene matches: 10. The CDR3 length is 17 residues. The CDR3 loop is CASSWGTGGSSLYGYTF. The CDR3 DNA is TGCGCCAGCAGCTGGGGGACAGGGGGCTCTTCCCTCTATGGCTACACCTTC.

V usage is TRBV24-1 and J usage is TRBJ2-7; 8 positions match TRBD1. Per germline, CDR1 KGHDR and CDR2 SFDVKD. CDR3 size: 15 residues. Trimming took 4 bases from V and 2 from J; bases not matched to a gene: 6. Here the CDR3 DNA reads TGTGCCACCAGTGACAGTTCAGGGGGCCCCTACGAGCAGTACTTC. Protein: CATSDSSGGPYEQYF.

The V and J genes are TRBV7-2 and TRBJ2-5, with a possible D match to TRBD2 (6 bases). Per germline, CDR1 SGHTA and CDR2 FQGNSA. The germline V and J ends were trimmed by 1 base and 9 bases, with 15 bases remaining between them. The CDR3 runs 14 residues. DNA for the CDR3: TGTGCCAGCAGCTTAGACTGGCGGGAAGGGGCCCAGTACTTC. Amino acid sequence: CASSLDWREGAQYF.

This sequence joins TRBV3-1 (or the pseudogene TRBV3-2) and TRBJ2-1; 7 bases agree with TRBD2. This CDR3 has 12 amino acids. Per germline, CDR1 LGHDT and CDR2 YNNKEL (reference sequence). V lost 4 bases, J lost 6 bases, and 0 bases stayed unmatched. CDR3 amino acids: CASSRTSNEQFF. In DNA, the CDR3 is TGTGCCAGCAGCCGGACTAGCAATGAGCAGTTCTTC.

V gene TRBV18 combines with J gene TRBJ2-7; 7 positions match TRBD2. V dropped 3 bases and J dropped 3; count of bases not matched to a gene: 5. CDR1 is KGHSH, CDR2 LQKENI, per germline. There are 14 residues in the CDR3. The CDR3 protein is CASSPPGGFYEQYF. CDR3 DNA: TGTGCCAGCTCACCTCCGGGAGGTTTCTACGAGCAGTACTTC. Supplemented by reference TRBV18 and TRBJ2-7, the full variable domain reads NAGVMQNPRHLVRRRGQEARLRCSPMKGHSHVYWYRQLPEEGLKFMVYLQKENIIDESGMPKERFSAEFPKEGPSILRIQQVVRGDSAAYFCASSPPGGFYEQYFGPGTRLTVT.

The chain combines TRBV19 with TRBJ2-5; 8 bases map to TRBD1. Losses at the gene ends were 0 bases for V and 3 bases for J; bases not matched to a gene: 9. The CDR3 loop spans 17 amino acids. The V gene's germline CDR1 is LNHDA and CDR2 SQIVND (reference sequence). CDR3 coding DNA: TGTGCCAGTAGTATAGATCTCGGCGGACAGGGAAAAGAGACCCAGTACTTC. This codes for CASSIDLGGQGKETQYF.

The rearrangement joins TRBV28 to TRBJ1-4; 7 positions agree with TRBD1. With 6 bases clipped from V and 4 bases from J, the junction kept 8 bases outside the gene matches. The CDR3 covers 15 residues. Germline CDR1 is MDHEN and CDR2 is SYDVKM. For the CDR3, the DNA is TGTGCCAGCAGGCAGCCGGGACAGATTAATGAAAAACTGTTTTTT. Protein product: CASRQPGQINEKLFF.

The chain recombines TRBV27 with TRBJ1-1; D unresolved. With 2 bases removed from V and 5 bases from J, the gap between germline ends came to 6 bases. CDR1 MNHEY and CDR2 SMNVEV come from the germline V gene (reference sequence). This CDR3 is 12 amino acids long. CDR3 loop: CASSLTGTEAFF. CDR3 bases: TGTGCCAGCAGTTTAACGGGGACTGAAGCTTTCTTT.

The CDR3, as DNA: TGTGCCAGCAGCCAAGATAACATGGGAAACACCATATATTTT. This codes for CASSQDNMGNTIYF. The J gene is TRBJ1-3, the V gene TRBV3-1 (or the pseudogene TRBV3-2), with D unclear. Germline V gene lookup returns CDR1 LGHDT and CDR2 YNNKEL (reference sequence). V was cut by 0 bases and J by 4 bases, with 7 bases left in between. CDR3 length: 14 residues.

The V gene is TRBV7-4, the J gene TRBJ2-1, with 12 bases aligning to TRBD2. J lost 7 bases, V lost 5 bases, and 12 bases had no gene match. Germline CDR1 reads SGHVT; CDR2 reads SQSDAQ. This CDR3 has 17 residues. The CDR3 DNA sequence: TGTGCCAGCAGCCAATCGCGCGGACTAGCGGGGATTAATGAGCAGTTCTTC. This translates into CASSQSRGLAGINEQFF. Filled out from reference TRBV7-4 and TRBJ2-1, the complete variable domain reads GAGVSQSPRYKVAKRGRDVALRCDSISGHVTLYWYRQTLGQGSEVLTYSQSDAQRDKSGRPSGRFSAERPERSVSTLKIQRTEQGDSAVYLCASSQSRGLAGINEQFFGPGTRLTVL.

The chain combines TRBV30 with TRBJ1-6; a weak D match, TRBD1 (6 bases). This CDR3 spans 14 amino acids. The V gene lost 4 bases and the J gene lost 6 bases, with 13 bases spanning the gap. CDR1 is GTSNPN, CDR2 SVGIG, per germline (reference sequence). The CDR3 reads CAWTSGGGNSPLHF. DNA for the CDR3: TGTGCCTGGACCTCGGGGGGCGGTAATTCACCCCTCCACTTT.

This chain joins TRBV30 and TRBJ2-2; D is possibly TRBD2 (6 bases). In germline, CDR1 is GTSNPN, CDR2 SVGIG (reference sequence). The CDR3 length is 14 residues. V lost 3 bases and J 8 bases, leaving 16 bases between the germline ends. The CDR3 region has the DNA TGTGCCTGGAGGTCGGGGACTTTTTCGGGGGAGCTGTTTTTT. Amino acids: CAWRSGTFSGELFF.

A single count supports this clone. This chain links TRBV7-2 with TRBJ2-6, with a possible D match to TRBD1 (6 bases). CDR3 length: 15 amino acids. V lost 4 bases to trimming and J lost 2 bases, with 9 bases between them. The germline gives CDR1 SGHTA, CDR2 FQGNSA. The CDR3 sequence: CASSSRTAGANVLTF. In DNA form, the CDR3 reads TGTGCCAGCAGCTCTCGGACAGCTGGGGCCAACGTCCTGACTTTC.

The J gene is TRBJ2-1, the V gene TRBV11-1; 7 bases are a match to TRBD1. The V and J ends lost 4 bases and 5 bases, in that order; junction bases with no gene match: 5. The CDR3 spans 14 residues. Germline loops: CDR1 SGHAT, CDR2 FQDESV (reference sequence). The CDR3 nucleotides read TGTGCCAGCAGCTCCAGGGGGAATCACAATGAGCAGTTCTTC. Encoded protein: CASSSRGNHNEQFF.

The gene calls are TRBV2 and TRBJ1-3, with D unclear. The CDR3 sequence is 14 residues long. V was cut by 2 bases and J by 4 bases, with 9 bases left in between. Per germline, CDR1 SNHLY and CDR2 FYNNEI. The CDR3, as DNA: TGTGCCAGCAGTGAATCCCAGGTGGGAAACACCATATATTTT. Protein: CASSESQVGNTIYF.

V gene TRBV5-1 combines with J gene TRBJ2-7, with a tentative D call TRBD2 (5 bases). Trimming took 0 bases from V and 12 from J, leaving 13 bases between them. The germline gives CDR1 SGHRS, CDR2 YFSETQ. The CDR3 length is 12 residues. The CDR3 loop reads CASSLVADSLYF. The CDR3 region has the DNA TGCGCCAGCAGCTTGGTGGCGGACTCTTTGTACTTC.

V and J are TRBV24-1 and TRBJ2-1; D possibly corresponds to TRBD1 (5 bases). The germline V gene has CDR1 KGHDR and CDR2 SFDVKD. V lost 6 bases, J lost 2 bases, and 22 bases lay in between. The CDR3 is 18 amino acids. The chain's CDR3 is CATSLTGYDREAYNEQFF. Here the CDR3 DNA reads TGTGCCACCAGTCTTACCGGGTATGACAGAGAAGCCTACAATGAGCAGTTCTTC.

The rearrangement links TRBV5-4 to TRBJ2-7, with a weak D call TRBD2 (6 bases). Trimming cost V 4 bases and J 5 bases, with 19 bases left between them. Germline V lookup: CDR1 SGHNT, CDR2 YYREEE (reference sequence). The CDR3 length is 15 residues. CDR3 in amino acids: CASSAGGRGLDEQYF. As DNA, the CDR3 is TGTGCCAGCAGCGCCGGGGGACGGGGCTTGGACGAGCAGTACTTC. Filled out from reference TRBV5-4 and TRBJ2-7, the complete variable domain reads ETGVTQSPTHLIKTRGQQVTLRCSSQSGHNTVSWYQQALGQGPQFIFQYYREEENGRGNFPPRFSGLQFPNYSSELNVNALELDDSALYLCASSAGGRGLDEQYFGPGTRLTVT.

As DNA, the CDR3 is TGTGCCAGCAGTTTGGGGGCCCGGCGGACGAACACTGAAGCTTTCTTT. Encoded protein: CASSLGARRTNTEAFF. The chain has TRBV28 and TRBJ1-1; perhaps TRBD1 as D (6 bases). Germline V gives CDR1 MDHEN, CDR2 SYDVKM. The length of the CDR3 is 16 residues. The V end lost 3 bases, the J end lost 1 base, and 15 bases lay between the germline ends.

The chain links TRBV7-3 to TRBJ2-1, with 10 positions matching TRBD2. Germline V gene sequence: CDR1 SGHTA, CDR2 FQGTGA. This CDR3 contains 15 residues. With V trimmed by 5 bases and J by 4 bases, 5 bases remained unmatched. The chain's CDR3 is CASSVGTSVYNEQFF. CDR3 bases: TGTGCCAGCAGCGTGGGGACTAGCGTTTACAATGAGCAGTTCTTC.